Given below is one T cell receptor (beta chain) in context. Its antigen is as yet unknown. Measured with immunoSEQ multiplex PCR; TCRdb has only the in-frame clones, and not every one. The sample lists about 650,000 clones, over 95% occurring once. V lost 0 bases, J lost 0 bases, and 15 bases lay in between. Germline V gives CDR1 SGHNT, CDR2 YYREEE (reference sequence). This CDR3 comprises 17 residues. The data derive from a study of shared clonotypes between healthy human individuals. Cells designated naive CD8 were CD45RO-negative and were positively selected for CCR7, with terminally differentiated effector memory CD45RA+ cells excluded. Notes on the study in general: Researchers sampled blood only, noting tissue repertoires likely differ. The small donor group covered limited genetic and exposure diversity. Compared with clonotypes that all four donors shared, non-shared clonotypes had lower generation probabilities.

The chain recombines TRBV5-4 with TRBJ2-5; weak D call: TRBD2 (6 bases). The material sequenced was naive CD8+ T cells sorted from blood. This TCR was sampled from a woman in her twenties or thirties in good health. Here the CDR3 reads CASSLAGLARYQETQYF. CDR3 sequence (DNA): TGTGCCAGCAGCTTGGCCGGTCTAGCGCGGTACCAAGAGACCCAGTACTTC.